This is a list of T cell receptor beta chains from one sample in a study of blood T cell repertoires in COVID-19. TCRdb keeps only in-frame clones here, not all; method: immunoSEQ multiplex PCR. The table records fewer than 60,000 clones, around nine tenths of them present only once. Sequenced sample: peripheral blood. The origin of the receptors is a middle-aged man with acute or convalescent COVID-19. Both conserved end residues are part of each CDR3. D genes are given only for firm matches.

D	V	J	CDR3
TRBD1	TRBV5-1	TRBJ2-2	CASSLTGQGGGELFF
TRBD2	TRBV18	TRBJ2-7	CASSLQREAASAGQYF
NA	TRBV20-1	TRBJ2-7	CSAGSGHEQYF
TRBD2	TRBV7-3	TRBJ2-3	CASSSTSGKILGTDTQYF
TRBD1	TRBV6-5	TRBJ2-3	CASSYSGQGALDTQYF
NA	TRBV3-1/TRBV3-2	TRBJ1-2	CASSQGLGGNYGYTF
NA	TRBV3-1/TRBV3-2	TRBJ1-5	CASSQYRAQPQHF
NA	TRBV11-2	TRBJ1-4	CASSLELGVGEKLFF
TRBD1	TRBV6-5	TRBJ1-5	CASIPQGPRNQPQHF
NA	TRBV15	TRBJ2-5	CATSSRGRGETQYF
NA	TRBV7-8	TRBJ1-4	CASSQQGREEKLFF
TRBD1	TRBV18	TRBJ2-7	CASSPRGQASYEQYF
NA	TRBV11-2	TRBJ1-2	CASSLGGYLYGYTF
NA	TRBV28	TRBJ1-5	CASSYSPGRDINQPQHF
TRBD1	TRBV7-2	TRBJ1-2	CASSYRQGANLNGYTF
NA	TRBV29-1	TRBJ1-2	CSVRTGLSYGYTF
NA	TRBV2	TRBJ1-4	CASSEVRWKLFF
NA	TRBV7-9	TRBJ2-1	CASSFLGEGSDEQFF
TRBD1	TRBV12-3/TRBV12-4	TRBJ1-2	CASRGQGRYGYTF
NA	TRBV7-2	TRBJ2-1	CASSFLRSYAHNEQFF
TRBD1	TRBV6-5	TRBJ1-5	CASRGTGIYQPQHF
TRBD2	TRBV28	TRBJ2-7	CASSSPRTSGSYEQYF
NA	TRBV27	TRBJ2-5	CASSFGGTRYQETQYF
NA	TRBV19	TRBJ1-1	CASSILRNTEAFF
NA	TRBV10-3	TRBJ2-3	CAISDTGADTQYF
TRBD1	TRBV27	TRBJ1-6	CASSLRTSGTGNSPLHF
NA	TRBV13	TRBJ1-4	CASSLSQVGTRGANEKLFF
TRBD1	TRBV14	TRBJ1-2	CASRRTGVAYGYTF
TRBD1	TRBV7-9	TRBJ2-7	CASGNEQGAYEQYF
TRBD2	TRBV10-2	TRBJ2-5	CASSLGLAGAYQETQYF
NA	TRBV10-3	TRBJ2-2	CAISEWARTPGELFF
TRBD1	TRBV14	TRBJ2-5	CASSQWTGGAQTQYF
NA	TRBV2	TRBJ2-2	CASPKTGRENTGELFF
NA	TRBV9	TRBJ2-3	CASSHGVGTDTQYF
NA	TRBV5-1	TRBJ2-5	CASSGGALQETQYF
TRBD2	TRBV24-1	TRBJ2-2	CATSDSITSGGGANTGELFF
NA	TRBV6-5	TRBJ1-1	CASSYSANSATEAFF
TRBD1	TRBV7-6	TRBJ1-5	CASSPGTADSNQPQHF
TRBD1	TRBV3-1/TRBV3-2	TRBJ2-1	CASGTGGAYNEQFF
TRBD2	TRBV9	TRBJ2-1	CASSVELAGGLGNEQFF
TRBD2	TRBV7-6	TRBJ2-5	CASSLALAVQETQYF
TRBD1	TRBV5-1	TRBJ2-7	CASSSVGQGYEQYF
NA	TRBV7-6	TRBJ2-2	CASSLYRLNTGELFF
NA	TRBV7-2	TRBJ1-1	CASSLVAGPMNTEAFF
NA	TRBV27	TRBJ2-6	CASSLFYSGANVLTF
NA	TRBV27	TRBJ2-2	CASTSRGWNTGELFF
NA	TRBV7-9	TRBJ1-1	CASSLEAGRNTEAFF